The 32 T cell receptor beta chains below all came from one sample that was sequenced in a study of blood T cell repertoires in COVID-19. Some clones are missing from TCRdb's copy, which holds only in-frame ones; the method was immunoSEQ multiplex PCR. The data show 200,000 to 300,000 clones, over 70% seen once. The sequencing sample was made of peripheral blood. These receptors were taken from a human donor in a cohort sampled during active COVID-19.

The J gene is TRBJ2-1, the V gene TRBV3-1 (or the pseudogene TRBV3-2), with 7 bases fitting TRBD1. V shed 6 bases, J shed 0 bases, and the junction held 5 bases outside the gene matches. The CDR3 covers 15 residues. Germline V gives CDR1 LGHDT, CDR2 YNNKEL (reference sequence). CDR3 residues: CASRRTGNSYNEQFF. The CDR3, as DNA: TGTGCCAGCAGGCGGACAGGTAACTCCTACAATGAGCAGTTCTTC.

The genes are TRBV6-5 and TRBJ1-2; possibly TRBD1 for D (6 bases). This CDR3 spans 13 amino acids. V lost 2 bases to trimming and J lost 8 bases, with 12 bases between them. Germline V lookup: CDR1 MNHEY, CDR2 SVGAGI. The CDR3 DNA sequence: TGTGCCAGCAGTTACGAACAGGGAAACGGCTACACCTTC. Translation: CASSYEQGNGYTF.

The chain couples TRBV3-1 (or the pseudogene TRBV3-2) to TRBJ2-4, with TRBD2 as a possible D gene (7 bases). V was shortened by 1 base and J by 12 bases, with 13 bases between the two germline ends. There are 13 residues in the CDR3. Germline V gene sequence: CDR1 LGHDT, CDR2 YNNKEL (reference sequence). The CDR3 loop is CASSQVQGTTQYF. DNA for the CDR3: TGTGCCAGCAGCCAAGTCCAGGGGACTACTCAGTACTTC.

The rearrangement links TRBV2 to TRBJ1-1, with D possibly matching TRBD1 (6 bases). CDR1 and CDR2 (germline): SNHLY, FYNNEI. V dropped 4 bases and J dropped 0 bases, with 12 bases sitting between them. The CDR3 runs to 15 residues. The CDR3: CASSATGLMNTEAFF. CDR3 sequence (DNA): TGTGCCAGCAGTGCGACAGGTCTGATGAACACTGAAGCTTTCTTT.

This clone has just a few counts. This chain links TRBV6-4 with TRBJ2-4; the match to TRBD2 covers 13 bases. The CDR3 loop spans 15 amino acids. The germline gives CDR1 MRHNA, CDR2 SNTAGT. J lost 7 bases, V lost 0 bases, and 0 bases had no gene match. In DNA, the CDR3 is TGTGCCAGCAGTGACTCGACTAGCGGGGGGAACATTCAGTACTTC. Amino acid sequence: CASSDSTSGGNIQYF.

This clone appeared a single time. The chain uses TRBV9 and TRBJ2-2; TRBD1 aligns across 8 bases. The trim removed 0 bases at V and 4 bases at J, leaving 8 bases unmatched. The CDR3 covers 17 residues. The germline CDR1 and CDR2 sequences are SGDLS and YYNGEE. The CDR3 sequence: CASSVVPGGLGTGELFF. Here the CDR3 DNA reads TGTGCCAGCAGCGTAGTCCCAGGGGGCTTAGGCACCGGGGAGCTGTTTTTT.

The V and J genes are TRBV5-6 and TRBJ2-3; possibly TRBD2 for D (5 bases). The CDR3 spans 15 residues. Germline CDR1 and CDR2: SGHDT and YYEEEE. V lost 4 bases, J lost 1 base, and 13 bases lay in between. CDR3 bases: TGTGCCAGCAGCCCTATGAGGGTGGGCACAGATACGCAGTATTTT. Protein: CASSPMRVGTDTQYF.

This chain uses TRBV2 with TRBJ2-3; 8 positions match TRBD1. The CDR3 consists of 14 residues. V lost 7 bases, J lost 4 bases, and 7 bases stayed unmatched. Germline loops: CDR1 SNHLY, CDR2 FYNNEI. The CDR3 DNA reads as TGTGCCAGCAATTATCGCAGGGGGCCAGATACGCAGTATTTT. This gives the protein CASNYRRGPDTQYF.

The rearrangement joins TRBV5-1 to TRBJ2-3; 8 bases align to TRBD1. Germline trimming cut 5 bases from V and 4 bases from J; bases unmatched to any gene: 6. There are 14 residues in the CDR3. The germline V gene encodes CDR1 SGHRS and CDR2 YFSETQ. The CDR3 DNA follows: TGCGCCAGCAGAGAGACAGGGGTTGCAGATACGCAGTATTTT. It specifies CASRETGVADTQYF. The full variable domain, its missing parts supplied by reference TRBV5-1 and TRBJ2-3, is KAGVTQTPRYLIKTRGQQVTLSCSPISGHRSVSWYQQTPGQGLQFLFEYFSETQRNKGNFPGRFSGRQFSNSRSEMNVSTLELGDSALYLCASRETGVADTQYFGPGTRLTVL.

This chain links TRBV11-3 with TRBJ2-3, with 12 bases that match TRBD2. The J segment lost 0 bases and the V segment lost 5 bases, leaving 3 bases of the junction unmatched. The CDR3 has 16 amino acids. Per germline, CDR1 SGHNT and CDR2 YENEEA. Written as DNA, the CDR3 is TGTGCCAGCAGCCCCGGGACTAGCGGGAGCACAGATACGCAGTATTTT. Residues: CASSPGTSGSTDTQYF. Based on the CDR3 plus reference TRBV11-3 and TRBJ2-3, the full variable domain is EAGVVQSPRYKIIEKKQPVAFWCNPISGHNTLYWYLQNLGQGPELLIRYENEEAVDDSQLPKDRFSAERLKGVDSTLKIQPAELGDSAVYLCASSPGTSGSTDTQYFGPGTRLTVL.

This chain's CDR3 is CASSLALRETQYF. As DNA, the CDR3 is TGTGCCAGCAGTTTAGCGTTGCGGGAGACCCAGTACTTC. V gene TRBV12-3 or TRBV12-4 combines with J gene TRBJ2-5; D is unclear. This CDR3 region has 13 residues. Trimming stripped 0 bases from V and 5 bases from J, with 7 bases between.

The V call is TRBV7-2, the J call TRBJ2-5, with a weak D call TRBD2 (6 bases). Germline CDR1 SGHTA, CDR2 FQGNSA. The V and J ends lost 8 bases and 3 bases respectively, with 16 bases between them. CDR3 length: 14 residues. The CDR3 DNA reads TGTGCCAGCGCGAGGGACTTCTACGAAGAGACCCAGTACTTC. It codes for CASARDFYEETQYF.

This chain connects TRBV19 to TRBJ1-6; D gene unclear. The CDR3 covers 13 residues. Trimming pared 6 bases from V and 10 bases from J, leaving 13 bases between. The germline V gene has CDR1 LNHDA and CDR2 SQIVND (reference sequence). The CDR3 protein is CASSPRSESPLHF. The CDR3 DNA reads TGTGCCAGTAGCCCGCGATCTGAGTCACCCCTCCACTTT.

The chain couples TRBV20-1 to TRBJ2-3; 7 bases align to TRBD2. In germline, CDR1 is DFQATT, CDR2 SNEGSKA (reference sequence). J was trimmed by 0 bases and V by 3 bases; bases with no gene match: 12. The CDR3 totals 17 residues. CDR3 region: CSASSQGLTLSTDTQYF. In DNA, the CDR3 is TGCAGTGCTAGTTCCCAGGGACTAACGCTTAGCACAGATACGCAGTATTTT.

The chain carries TRBV6-5 and TRBJ1-2; TRBD1 is a possible D gene (6 bases). With 6 bases removed from V and 5 bases from J, the gap between germline ends came to 13 bases. This CDR3 spans 13 amino acids. CDR1 is MNHEY and CDR2 is SVGAGI in the germline V gene. The CDR3 reads CASSVQGWYGYTF. The CDR3 DNA follows: TGTGCCAGCAGCGTACAGGGCTGGTATGGCTACACCTTC.

This clone was counted a few times. The V gene is TRBV5-1, the J gene TRBJ1-5; the match to TRBD1 covers 12 bases. Germline V gene data show CDR1 as SGHRS and CDR2 as YFSETQ. The CDR3 extends over 18 amino acids. The V segment lost 4 bases and the J segment 0 bases; nucleotides outside the gene matches: 8. The CDR3 sequence: CASSPGTGGPISNQPQHF. Here the CDR3 DNA reads TGCGCCAGCAGCCCCGGGACAGGGGGCCCCATTAGCAATCAGCCCCAGCATTTT.

J is TRBJ2-5 and V is TRBV28, with 7 bases identical to TRBD2. The CDR3 is 16 amino acids. V gave up 2 bases and J gave up 9 bases; unmatched junction bases: 15. Germline lookup yields CDR1 MDHEN and CDR2 SYDVKM. CDR3 DNA: TGTGCCAGCAGTTTACCTCCCCCGGGTAGGGAGGGGTCCCAGTACTTC. Translation gives CASSLPPPGREGSQYF.

This chain uses TRBV5-1 with TRBJ1-1; no clear D gene. V was cut by 5 bases and J by 0 bases, with 11 bases left in between. The germline CDR1 and CDR2 sequences are SGHRS and YFSETQ. This CDR3 has 14 amino acids. The CDR3 DNA follows: TGCGCCAGCAGTTCAGGTGGCATGAACACTGAAGCTTTCTTT. Its protein is CASSSGGMNTEAFF.

This rearrangement joins TRBV6-5 to TRBJ1-2, with 8 nucleotides matching TRBD1. From germline, CDR1 is MNHEY and CDR2 SVGAGI. Losses at the gene ends were 2 bases for V and 2 bases for J; bases not matched to a gene: 7. This CDR3 spans 16 amino acids. The CDR3 here is CASSYVRTGTNYGYTF. Here the CDR3 DNA reads TGTGCCAGCAGTTACGTAAGGACAGGGACAAACTATGGCTACACCTTC.

The chain recombines TRBV5-6 with TRBJ2-5; D uncertain. Germline lookup yields CDR1 SGHDT and CDR2 YYEEEE. V was trimmed by 0 bases and J by 0 bases, leaving 9 bases between them. The length of the CDR3 is 15 residues. DNA for the CDR3: TGTGCCAGCAGCTTGGCCCTGCGGTACCAAGAGACCCAGTACTTC. It translates to CASSLALRYQETQYF. The variable domain in full, completed from reference TRBV5-6 and TRBJ2-5, reads DAGVTQSPTHLIKTRGQQVTLRCSPKSGHDTVSWYQQALGQGPQFIFQYYEEEERQRGNFPDRFSGHQFPNYSSELNVNALLLGDSALYLCASSLALRYQETQYFGPGTRLLVL.

The rearrangement uses TRBV3-1 (or the pseudogene TRBV3-2) and TRBJ2-7; 7 nucleotides align to TRBD2. Germline CDR1 is LGHDT and CDR2 is YNNKEL (reference sequence). Trimming at V came to 4 bases and at J to 2 bases, leaving 8 bases not matched to a gene. The CDR3 covers 15 residues. CDR3 protein: CASSLAAGETYEQYF. The DNA of the CDR3 is TGTGCCAGCAGCCTCGCGGCGGGGGAGACCTACGAGCAGTACTTC.

The rearrangement joins TRBV5-1 to TRBJ1-1; tentatively, D is TRBD1 (5 bases). In germline, CDR1 is SGHRS, CDR2 YFSETQ. V lost 4 bases to trimming and J lost 0 bases, with 13 bases between them. The CDR3 totals 15 residues. DNA for the CDR3: TGCGCCAGCAGCCGCAGACAGAGCATGAACACTGAAGCTTTCTTT. Amino acid sequence: CASSRRQSMNTEAFF.

This clone was recorded once. The genes are TRBV5-1 and TRBJ2-3; 8 bases map to TRBD2. Trimming at V came to 4 bases and at J to 1 base, leaving 8 bases not matched to a gene. The CDR3 totals 16 residues. The germline V gene has CDR1 SGHRS and CDR2 YFSETQ. CDR3 residues: CASSPPTGGGTDTQYF. CDR3 coding DNA: TGCGCCAGCAGCCCCCCGACGGGAGGGGGCACAGATACGCAGTATTTT. The full variable domain, its missing parts supplied by reference TRBV5-1 and TRBJ2-3, is KAGVTQTPRYLIKTRGQQVTLSCSPISGHRSVSWYQQTPGQGLQFLFEYFSETQRNKGNFPGRFSGRQFSNSRSEMNVSTLELGDSALYLCASSPPTGGGTDTQYFGPGTRLTVL.

This chain connects TRBV12-3 or TRBV12-4 to TRBJ2-2, with a tentative D call TRBD2 (6 bases). The CDR3 loop spans 13 amino acids. V was pared by 4 bases and J by 6 bases, with 9 bases between. DNA for the CDR3: TGTGCCAGCAGTTGGAGGGGTGCCGGGGAGCTGTTTTTT. Its protein product is CASSWRGAGELFF.

A single count supports this clone. CDR3 in amino acids: CASSQDSGNTIYF. DNA for the CDR3: TGTGCCAGTAGTCAGGACTCTGGAAACACCATATATTTT. This rearrangement joins TRBV19 to TRBJ1-3; D is ambiguous. The CDR3 is 13 amino acids. Germline V lookup: CDR1 LNHDA, CDR2 SQIVND (reference sequence). Trimming took 5 bases from V and 0 from J, leaving 5 bases between them.

The rearrangement links TRBV10-1 to TRBJ2-1, with TRBD2 matching over 8 bases. This CDR3 region has 20 residues. After removal of 0 bases from V and 0 bases from J, the junction contained 13 bases not matched to a gene. CDR1 and CDR2 from the germline V gene are WNHNN and SYGVQD (reference sequence). The DNA of the CDR3 is TGCGCCAGCAGTGAGTCGAGGGCCGGGGGGGCCTCTAGCTCCTACAATGAGCAGTTCTTC. Encoded protein: CASSESRAGGASSSYNEQFF.

V gene TRBV18 combines with J gene TRBJ2-4; no firm D call. The CDR3 extends over 14 amino acids. Germline CDR1 reads KGHSH; CDR2 reads LQKENI. V was clipped by 3 bases and J by 0 bases, with 6 bases between them. The CDR3 DNA reads as TGTGCCAGCTCACCCGTCAGAGCCAAAAACATTCAGTACTTC. Residues: CASSPVRAKNIQYF.

The rearrangement links TRBV5-1 to TRBJ2-1, with D possibly being TRBD2 (5 bases). CDR1 SGHRS and CDR2 YFSETQ come from the germline V gene. The CDR3 has 16 residues. Trimming shortened V by 4 bases and J by 9 bases, and 23 bases separated the two germline ends. The CDR3 is CASSPLGRGLEGEQFF. Here the CDR3 DNA reads TGCGCCAGCAGCCCCCTAGGGAGAGGTCTCGAAGGTGAGCAGTTCTTC.

The V call is TRBV19, the J call TRBJ1-1; D unresolved. In germline, CDR1 is LNHDA, CDR2 SQIVND (reference sequence). The CDR3 sequence is 15 residues long. Trimming pared 3 bases from V and 2 bases from J, leaving 13 bases between. The CDR3 is CASSMTPPGNTEAFF. CDR3 nucleotide sequence: TGTGCCAGTAGTATGACCCCGCCGGGAAACACTGAAGCTTTCTTT.

This sequence joins TRBV5-1 and TRBJ1-2; 12 positions agree with TRBD1. Germline values: CDR1 SGHRS, CDR2 YFSETQ. This CDR3 region has 14 residues. The V and J ends lost 4 bases and 8 bases, in that order; junction bases with no gene match: 6. The CDR3 is CASSRGQGAAGYTF. The CDR3 DNA follows: TGCGCCAGCAGCCGGGGACAGGGGGCCGCAGGCTACACCTTC.

The chain employs TRBV6-6 and TRBJ1-5; D is unclear. Trimming removed 2 bases at V and 0 bases at J, with 8 bases between. Germline lookup yields CDR1 MNHNY and CDR2 SVGAGI (reference sequence). CDR3 length: 15 amino acids. CDR3 loop: CASSYIRVSNQPQHF. CDR3 nucleotides: TGTGCCAGCAGTTACATACGGGTTAGCAATCAGCCCCAGCATTTT.

The chain links TRBV14 to TRBJ2-1; 9 positions match TRBD2. Germline values: CDR1 SGHDN, CDR2 FVKESK. This CDR3 comprises 17 residues. Trimming removed 3 bases from V and 0 bases from J; junction bases left unmatched: 6. The CDR3, as DNA: TGTGCCAGCAGCCATTTTAGCGGGGGTAACTCCTACAATGAGCAGTTCTTC. Translation: CASSHFSGGNSYNEQFF.